This T cell receptor (beta chain) is from a study of blood T cells in healthy people across ages. Findings and caveats of the study: The unsorted PBMCs prevented any conclusive comparison of naive versus antigen-experienced cells.

Then a second PCR, running about 7 to 11 cycles, was carried out with a sample-barcoded 5' primer and a J-beta primer mix. The yield of each sample was at least 2.5 million CDR3-containing paired-end reads. TCRdb re-called the 5' RACE reads with MiXCR, one entry per CDR3 protein. There are around 800,000 distinct CDR3 sequences in the sample; under 45% occur only once, and about a fifth lies in the top ten. The CDR3 length is 14 residues. Germline CDR1 is LGHDT and CDR2 is YNNKEL (reference sequence). Peripheral blood was drawn, around 9.3 milliliters per donor. A word on this clonotype: Its antigen is unidentified. At one of its ends the junction is not consistent with the germline gene, which may arise from a read error.

This sequence was found in a man between 60 and 75 years old in good health. The V and J genes are TRBV3-1 and TRBJ2-7; 8 bases match TRBD1. Sample: blood. The CDR3 DNA reads TGTGCCAGCAGCTCAGGACAGGGTGGCTACGGGCAGTACTTC. Protein: CASSSGQGGYGQYF.